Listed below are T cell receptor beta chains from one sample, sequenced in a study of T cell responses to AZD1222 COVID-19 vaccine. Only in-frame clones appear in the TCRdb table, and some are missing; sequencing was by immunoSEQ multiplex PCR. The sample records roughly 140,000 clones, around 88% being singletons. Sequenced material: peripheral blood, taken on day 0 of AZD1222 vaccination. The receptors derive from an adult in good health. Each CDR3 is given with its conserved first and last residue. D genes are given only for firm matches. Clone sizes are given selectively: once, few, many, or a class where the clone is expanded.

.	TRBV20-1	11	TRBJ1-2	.	TGCAGTGCTAGAGTGGGTCCTGGCTACACCTTC	CSARVGPGYTF
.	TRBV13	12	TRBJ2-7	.	TGTGCCAGCAGCTCCTCCTCCTACGAGCAGTACTTC	CASSSSSYEQYF
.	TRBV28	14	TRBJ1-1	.	TGTGCCAGCAGCCGGTTCACGGGCAGTTCCGAAGCTTTCTTT	CASSRFTGSSEAFF
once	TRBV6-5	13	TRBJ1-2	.	TGTGCCAGCAGGTCCTCGGGGGTCTATGGCTACACCTTC	CASRSSGVYGYTF
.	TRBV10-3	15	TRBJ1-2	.	TGTGCCATCGGGCCCGAGGGACTTATATCCTATGGCTACACCTTC	CAIGPEGLISYGYTF
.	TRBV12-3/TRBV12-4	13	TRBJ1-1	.	TGTGCCAGCAGTCTCAACGAGATCGCTGAAGCTTTCTTT	CASSLNEIAEAFF
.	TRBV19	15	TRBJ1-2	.	TGTGCCAGTAGTGAACAGGGAGCCCCTAACTATGGCTACACCTTC	CASSEQGAPNYGYTF
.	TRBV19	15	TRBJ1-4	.	TGTGCCAGTAGTATCCTACCTGTGGGTAATGAAAAACTGTTTTTT	CASSILPVGNEKLFF
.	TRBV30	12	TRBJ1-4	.	TGTGCCTGGAGTTCGGGTCGTGAAAAACTGTTTTTT	CAWSSGREKLFF
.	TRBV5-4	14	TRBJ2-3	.	TGTGCCAGCAGTGACAGCCTAAACACAGATACGCAGTATTTT	CASSDSLNTDTQYF
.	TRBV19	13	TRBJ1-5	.	TGTGCCAGTAGCCCGGATGGCAATCAGCCCCAGCATTTT	CASSPDGNQPQHF
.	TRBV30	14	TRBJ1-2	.	TGTGCCTCCAGCGGAAACAGGGCGGACTATGGCTACACCTTC	CASSGNRADYGYTF
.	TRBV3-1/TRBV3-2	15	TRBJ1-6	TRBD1	TGTGCCAGCAAGGGACAGGGCCTCTATAATTCACCCCTCCACTTT	CASKGQGLYNSPLHF
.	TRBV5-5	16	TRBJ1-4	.	TGTGCCAGCAGCTTAGCTCCAGGGTACACTAATGAAAAACTGTTTTTT	CASSLAPGYTNEKLFF
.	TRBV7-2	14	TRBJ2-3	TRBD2	TGTGCCAGCAGCCCGGGACTAGCGGGAGTTACGCAGTATTTT	CASSPGLAGVTQYF
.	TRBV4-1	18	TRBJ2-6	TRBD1	TGCGCCAGCAGCCTTCAGGGGGACAGGGGGGCTGGGGCCAACGTCCTGACTTTC	CASSLQGDRGAGANVLTF
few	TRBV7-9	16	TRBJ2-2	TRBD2	TGTGCCAGCAGCCTGACTAGCGGGAGGGTGATCGGGGAGCTGTTTTTT	CASSLTSGRVIGELFF
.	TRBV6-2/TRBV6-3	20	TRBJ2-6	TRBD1	TGTGCCAGCAGTTATCTGTCGCGAGGGCGGACAGGGACTGGGGCCAACGTCCTGACTTTC	CASSYLSRGRTGTGANVLTF
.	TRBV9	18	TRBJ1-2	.	TGTGCCAGCAGCGGCGTAGGTCCCCGAACAGGGCCCAACTATGGCTACACCTTC	CASSGVGPRTGPNYGYTF
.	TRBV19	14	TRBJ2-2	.	TGTGCCAGTAGTATCGGGAAGAACACCGGGGAGCTGTTTTTT	CASSIGKNTGELFF
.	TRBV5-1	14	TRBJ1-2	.	TGCGCCAGCAGCTTGGCCGGCATGTCCTATGGCTACACCTTC	CASSLAGMSYGYTF
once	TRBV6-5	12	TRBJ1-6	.	TGTGCCAGTCTACAGGGAAATTCACCCCTCCACTTT	CASLQGNSPLHF
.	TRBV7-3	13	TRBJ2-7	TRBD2	TGTGCCACCCCGGCGGGGGGGGACTACGAGCAGTACTTC	CATPAGGDYEQYF
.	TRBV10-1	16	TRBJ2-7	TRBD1	TGCGCCAGCAGGCCTCCCGGGCAGGGGGCGTTCTACGAGCAGTACTTC	CASRPPGQGAFYEQYF
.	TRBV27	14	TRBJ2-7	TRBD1	TGTGCCAGCATGGAGGACAGGGGATCCTACGAGCAGTACTTC	CASMEDRGSYEQYF
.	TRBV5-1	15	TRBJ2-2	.	TGCGCCAGCAGCAGGGGACGGACGTCGGCCGGGGAGCTGTTTTTT	CASSRGRTSAGELFF
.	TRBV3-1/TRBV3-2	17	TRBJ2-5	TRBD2	TGTGCCAGCAGCGAAACCGGTGGGAGGGCCAACCAAGAGACCCAGTACTTC	CASSETGGRANQETQYF
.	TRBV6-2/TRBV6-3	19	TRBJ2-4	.	TGTGCCAGCAGTTACTCGGGGAACTCGGAGCGAAGAGCCAAAAACATTCAGTACTTC	CASSYSGNSERRAKNIQYF
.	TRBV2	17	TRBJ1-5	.	TGTGCCAGCAGTATCGGGGGACACGGGGTCGGCAATCAGCCCCAGCATTTT	CASSIGGHGVGNQPQHF
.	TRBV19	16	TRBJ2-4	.	TGTGCCAGTAGTGGGGGCCAGGGGAAATCCAAAAACATTCAGTACTTC	CASSGGQGKSKNIQYF
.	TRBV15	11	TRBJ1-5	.	TGTGCCACCGGATCCTTTGGGACCCAGCATTTT	CATGSFGTQHF
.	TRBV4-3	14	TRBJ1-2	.	TGCGCCAGCAGCCAAGAAGGCAGGGGCTATGGCTACACCTTC	CASSQEGRGYGYTF
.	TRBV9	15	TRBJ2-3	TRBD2	TGTGCCAGCAGCGTCAGCGGGAGGGGCGCAGATACGCAGTATTTT	CASSVSGRGADTQYF
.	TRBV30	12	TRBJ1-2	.	TGTGCCTGGACCCGGACAGATTATGGCTACACCTTC	CAWTRTDYGYTF
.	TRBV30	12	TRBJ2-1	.	TGTGCCTGGAGTGTGTTGGGGAATGAGCAGTTCTTC	CAWSVLGNEQFF
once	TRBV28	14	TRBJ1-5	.	TGTGCCAGCAGTGAGTGGGGGCCGAATCAGCCCCAGCATTTT	CASSEWGPNQPQHF
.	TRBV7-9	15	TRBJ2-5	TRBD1	TGTGCCAGCAGCTTACTGACAGGGGAAAAAGAGACCCAGTACTTC	CASSLLTGEKETQYF
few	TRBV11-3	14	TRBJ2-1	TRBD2	TGTGCCAGCAGCCCTAGCGGGAGGGGCGACAAACAGTTCTTC	CASSPSGRGDKQFF
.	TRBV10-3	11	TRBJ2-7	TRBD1	TGTGCCATCAGACAGGGGGGTGAGCAGTACTTC	CAIRQGGEQYF
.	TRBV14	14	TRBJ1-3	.	TGTGCCAGCCGGGACGGCCTTATTGGAAACACCATATATTTT	CASRDGLIGNTIYF
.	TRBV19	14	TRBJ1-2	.	TGTGCCAGTAGTACGGAAAGGGGTGTTTTTCGCTACACCTTC	CASSTERGVFRYTF
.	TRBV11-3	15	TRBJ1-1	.	TGTGCCAGCAGCCAAGAGGGAGTAAACGTCAATGAAGCTTTCTTT	CASSQEGVNVNEAFF
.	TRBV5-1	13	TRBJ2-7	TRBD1	TGCGCCAGCAAGGGACAGTCCCTCTACGAGCAGTACTTC	CASKGQSLYEQYF
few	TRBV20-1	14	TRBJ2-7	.	TGCAGTGCTAGTCCCGCACAGGACCCCTACGAGCAGTACTTC	CSASPAQDPYEQYF
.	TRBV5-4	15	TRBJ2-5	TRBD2	TGTGCCAGCAGCCCGGGACTAGAGAGGGTGGAGACCCAGTACTTC	CASSPGLERVETQYF
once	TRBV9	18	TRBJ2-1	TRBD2	TGTGCCAGCAGCGTAGGGCCGGCTAGCGGGGGCCCCGGGGATGAGCAGTTCTTC	CASSVGPASGGPGDEQFF
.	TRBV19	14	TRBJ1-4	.	TGTGCCAGTAGAAGGACAGTAACTAATGAAAAACTGTTTTTT	CASRRTVTNEKLFF
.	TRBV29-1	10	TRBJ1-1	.	TGCAGCGTTGAAGAGGTAGAAGCTTTCTTT	CSVEEVEAFF